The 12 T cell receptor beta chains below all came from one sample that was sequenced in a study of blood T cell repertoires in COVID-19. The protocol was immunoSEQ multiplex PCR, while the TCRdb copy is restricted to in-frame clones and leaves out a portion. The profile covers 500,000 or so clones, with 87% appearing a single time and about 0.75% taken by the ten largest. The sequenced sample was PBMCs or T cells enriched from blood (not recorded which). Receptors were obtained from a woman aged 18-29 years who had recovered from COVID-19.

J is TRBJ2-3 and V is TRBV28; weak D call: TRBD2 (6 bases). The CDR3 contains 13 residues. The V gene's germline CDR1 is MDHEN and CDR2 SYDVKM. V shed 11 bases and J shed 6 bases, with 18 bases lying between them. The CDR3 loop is CASLGGVVDTQYF. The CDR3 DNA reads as TGTGCCTCACTGGGGGGAGTAGTTGATACGCAGTATTTT.

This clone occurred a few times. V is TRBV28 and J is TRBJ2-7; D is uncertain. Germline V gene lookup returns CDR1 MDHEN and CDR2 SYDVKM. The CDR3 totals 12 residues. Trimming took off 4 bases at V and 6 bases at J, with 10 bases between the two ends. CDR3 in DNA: TGTGCCAGCAGTTCCCCCCGCGGCGAGCAGTACTTC. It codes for CASSSPRGEQYF. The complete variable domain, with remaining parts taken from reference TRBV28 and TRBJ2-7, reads DVKVTQSSRYLVKRTGEKVFLECVQDMDHENMFWYRQDPGLGLRLIYFSYDVKMKEKGDIPEGYSVSREKKERFSLILESASTNQTSMYLCASSSPRGEQYFGPGTRLTVT.

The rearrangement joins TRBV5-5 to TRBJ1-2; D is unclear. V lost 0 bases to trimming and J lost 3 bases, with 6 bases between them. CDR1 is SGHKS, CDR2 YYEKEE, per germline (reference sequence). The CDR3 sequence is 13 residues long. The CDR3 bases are TGTGCCAGCAGCTTGGCAGTGGACTATGGCTACACCTTC. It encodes CASSLAVDYGYTF.

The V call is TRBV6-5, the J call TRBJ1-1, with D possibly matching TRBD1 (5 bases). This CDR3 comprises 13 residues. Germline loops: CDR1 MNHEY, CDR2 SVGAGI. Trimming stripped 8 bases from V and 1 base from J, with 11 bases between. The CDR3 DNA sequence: TGTGCCAGCCCACAGGCGCAGAACACTGAAGCTTTCTTT. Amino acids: CASPQAQNTEAFF.

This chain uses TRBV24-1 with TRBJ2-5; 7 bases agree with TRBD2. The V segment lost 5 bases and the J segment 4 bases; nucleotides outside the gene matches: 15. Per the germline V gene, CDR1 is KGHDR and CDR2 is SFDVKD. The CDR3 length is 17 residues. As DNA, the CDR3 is TGTGCCACCAGTGCTGGGGGAGGGGTAAAGTTTGGAGAGACCCAGTACTTC. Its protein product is CATSAGGGVKFGETQYF.

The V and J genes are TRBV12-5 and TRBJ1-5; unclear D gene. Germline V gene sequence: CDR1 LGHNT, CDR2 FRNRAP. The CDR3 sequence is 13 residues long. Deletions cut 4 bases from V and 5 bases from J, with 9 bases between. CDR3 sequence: CASGWSGDQPQHF. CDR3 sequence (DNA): TGTGCTAGTGGTTGGTCCGGGGATCAGCCCCAGCATTTT. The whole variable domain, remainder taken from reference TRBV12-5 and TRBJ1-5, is DARVTQTPRHKVTEMGQEVTMRCQPILGHNTVFWYRQTMMQGLELLAYFRNRAPLDDSGMPKDRFSAEMPDATLATLKIQPSEPRDSAVYFCASGWSGDQPQHFGDGTRLSIL.

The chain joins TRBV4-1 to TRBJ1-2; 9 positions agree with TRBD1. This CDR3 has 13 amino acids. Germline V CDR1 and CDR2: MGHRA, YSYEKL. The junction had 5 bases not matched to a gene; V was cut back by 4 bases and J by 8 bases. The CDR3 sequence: CASSPRTGVGYTF. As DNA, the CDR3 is TGCGCCAGCAGCCCGCGGACAGGGGTCGGCTACACCTTC.

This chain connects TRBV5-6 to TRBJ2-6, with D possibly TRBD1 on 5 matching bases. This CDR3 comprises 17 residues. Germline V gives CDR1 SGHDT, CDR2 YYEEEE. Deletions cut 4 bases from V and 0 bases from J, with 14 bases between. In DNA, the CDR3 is TGTGCCAGCAGCGCCTTACAGGATTACTCTGGGGCCAACGTCCTGACTTTC. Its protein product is CASSALQDYSGANVLTF. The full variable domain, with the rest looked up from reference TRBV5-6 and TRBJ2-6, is DAGVTQSPTHLIKTRGQQVTLRCSPKSGHDTVSWYQQALGQGPQFIFQYYEEEERQRGNFPDRFSGHQFPNYSSELNVNALLLGDSALYLCASSALQDYSGANVLTFGAGSRLTVL.

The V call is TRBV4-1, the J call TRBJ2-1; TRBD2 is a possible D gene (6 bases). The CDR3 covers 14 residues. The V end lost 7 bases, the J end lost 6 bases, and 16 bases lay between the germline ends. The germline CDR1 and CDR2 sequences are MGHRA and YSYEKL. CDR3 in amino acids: CASKPPGGANEQFF. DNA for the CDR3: TGCGCCAGCAAGCCTCCCGGGGGAGCCAATGAGCAGTTCTTC.

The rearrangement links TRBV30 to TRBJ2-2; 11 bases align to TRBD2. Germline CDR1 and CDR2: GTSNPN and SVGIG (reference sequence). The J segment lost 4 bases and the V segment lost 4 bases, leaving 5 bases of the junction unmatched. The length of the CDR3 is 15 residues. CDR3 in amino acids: CAWMLAGGPTGELFF. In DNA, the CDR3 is TGTGCCTGGATGCTAGCGGGGGGCCCCACCGGGGAGCTGTTTTTT.

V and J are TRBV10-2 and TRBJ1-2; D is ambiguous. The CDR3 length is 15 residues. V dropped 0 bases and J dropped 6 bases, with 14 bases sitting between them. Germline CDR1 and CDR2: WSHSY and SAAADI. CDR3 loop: CASSESVLSGHGYTF. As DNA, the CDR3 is TGCGCCAGCAGTGAGTCGGTCCTCAGTGGCCATGGCTACACCTTC.

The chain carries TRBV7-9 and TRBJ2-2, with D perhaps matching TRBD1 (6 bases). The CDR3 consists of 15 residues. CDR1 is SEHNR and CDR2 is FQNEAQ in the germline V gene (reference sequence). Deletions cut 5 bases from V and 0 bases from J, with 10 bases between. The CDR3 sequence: CASSGGHANTGELFF. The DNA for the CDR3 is TGTGCCAGCAGCGGGGGACACGCGAACACCGGGGAGCTGTTTTTT.